The clone carrying this T cell receptor (beta chain) has more than one count but fewer than ten. Via MiXCR, TCRdb re-called the 5' RACE reads, giving one row per CDR3 protein. The table shows 450,000 or so distinct CDR3 sequences, with roughly 26% occurring only once. The CDR3 extends over 15 amino acids. Germline lookup yields CDR1 MGHRA and CDR2 YSYEKL. V was cut by 3 bases and J by 6 bases, with 15 bases left in between. These data originate in a study of identical twins. This sample also appeared in a second study, on T cells expressing NK-cell markers.

The sequence derives from a woman younger than 30 in good health. This rearrangement joins TRBV4-1 to TRBJ2-1; perhaps D is TRBD1 or TRBD2 (5 bases each). Sequencing input: CD4+ T cells sorted from blood. The CDR3 region is CASSHLRDDPNEQFF. As DNA, the CDR3 is TGCGCCAGCAGCCACTTACGGGACGACCCCAATGAGCAGTTCTTC.